Listed here are 23 T cell receptor beta chains from one sample, sequenced in a study of blood T cell repertoires in COVID-19. Assay used: immunoSEQ multiplex PCR; TCRdb lists only in-frame clones, some missing. The table has 130,000 to 150,000 clones, roughly 90% seen once. The sequenced sample was PBMCs or T cells enriched from blood (not recorded which). The receptors derive from a woman aged 25-40 years with acute COVID-19.

V gene TRBV7-3 combines with J gene TRBJ1-3, with a tentative D call TRBD1 (6 bases). Germline-derived CDR1 and CDR2 are SGHTA and FQGTGA. The ends were cut back, 5 bases at V and 2 bases at J, with 13 bases in the middle. The length of the CDR3 is 15 residues. CDR3 nucleotide sequence: TGTGCCAGCAGCCCAGGGGCAGGGGCTGGAAACACCATATATTTT. Translation: CASSPGAGAGNTIYF.

This clone was observed once. CDR3 in amino acids: CASSQDRGPSTVAEQYF. The CDR3 coding sequence is TGTGCCAGCAGTCAGGACAGGGGTCCTTCAACGGTAGCCGAGCAGTACTTC. The chain joins TRBV6-4 to TRBJ2-7; 9 bases match TRBD1. Germline loops: CDR1 MRHNA, CDR2 SNTAGT. This CDR3 spans 17 amino acids. Trimming at V came to 5 bases and at J to 6 bases, leaving 17 bases not matched to a gene.

The gene calls are TRBV28 and TRBJ1-3; tentatively, D is TRBD1 (5 bases). V was clipped by 5 bases and J by 3 bases, with 17 bases between them. CDR1 and CDR2 from the germline V gene are MDHEN and SYDVKM. This CDR3 has 16 residues. In DNA form, the CDR3 reads TGTGCCAGCAGTCCACAGGAGGGGTTGGTTGGAAACACCATATATTTT. Translation gives CASSPQEGLVGNTIYF.

The chain combines TRBV12-3 or TRBV12-4 with TRBJ1-1, with D perhaps TRBD1 (5 bases). The CDR3 runs 12 residues. Trimming took 6 bases from V and 4 from J, leaving 9 bases between them. The CDR3 is CASSMGGTEAFF. The CDR3 coding sequence is TGTGCCAGCAGCATGGGGGGCACTGAAGCTTTCTTT.

The chain recombines TRBV30 with TRBJ1-4; no clear D gene. The CDR3 runs 13 residues. Deletions cut 3 bases from V and 8 bases from J, with 13 bases between. Germline values: CDR1 GTSNPN, CDR2 SVGIG (reference sequence). Here the CDR3 reads CAWRAAFGEKLFF. CDR3 nucleotides: TGTGCCTGGAGGGCCGCCTTTGGCGAAAAACTGTTTTTT.

V and J are TRBV5-1 and TRBJ2-7; 8 bases are shared with TRBD1. CDR1 and CDR2 (germline): SGHRS, YFSETQ. CDR3 length: 13 residues. The junction had 7 bases not matched to a gene; V was cut back by 6 bases and J by 5 bases. Here the CDR3 reads CASNPGQAHEQYF. DNA of the CDR3: TGCGCCAGCAACCCGGGACAGGCCCACGAGCAGTACTTC.

The V and J genes are TRBV6-2 or TRBV6-3 and TRBJ1-4, with a possible D match to TRBD1 (5 bases). The CDR3 consists of 12 residues. Trimming took off 6 bases at V and 6 bases at J, with 8 bases between the two ends. Germline V gene data show CDR1 as MNHEY and CDR2 as SVGEGT. The CDR3 region is CASSRQYEKLFF. The DNA for the CDR3 is TGTGCCAGCAGCCGACAGTATGAAAAACTGTTTTTT.

The CDR3 here is CASSKTGGSYEQYF. The CDR3 nucleotides read TGTGCCAGCAGCAAGACAGGGGGTAGCTACGAGCAGTACTTC. V and J are TRBV27 and TRBJ2-7, with TRBD1 matching 9 bases. This CDR3 spans 14 amino acids. Germline V gives CDR1 MNHEY, CDR2 SMNVEV (reference sequence). With V trimmed by 6 bases and J by 3 bases, 6 bases remained unmatched.

The chain joins TRBV27 to TRBJ2-1, with 7 bases fitting TRBD1. V trimming: 5 bases; J trimming: 4 bases; junction bases outside the gene matches: 8. Germline CDR1 and CDR2: MNHEY and SMNVEV (reference sequence). The CDR3 loop spans 15 amino acids. CDR3 DNA sequence: TGTGCCAGCAGTAGGACAGGACCATCTTACAATGAGCAGTTCTTC. Its translation is CASSRTGPSYNEQFF.

This rearrangement joins TRBV15 to TRBJ1-1; D gene uncertain. This CDR3 spans 13 amino acids. From germline, CDR1 is LNHNV and CDR2 YYDKDF (reference sequence). Deletions cut 2 bases from V and 3 bases from J, with 7 bases between. In DNA form, the CDR3 reads TGTGCCACCAGCAGACAACAGTACACTGAAGCTTTCTTT. Residues: CATSRQQYTEAFF.

The V call is TRBV6-8, the J call TRBJ2-2; D may be TRBD1 (5 bases). Germline CDR1 and CDR2: MNHGY and SAAAGT. V shed 11 bases and J shed 0 bases, with 13 bases lying between them. This CDR3 is built from 14 residues. The CDR3 DNA reads as TGTGCCTCCCGACAGACCGCGAACACCGGGGAGCTGTTTTTT. It is translated as CASRQTANTGELFF.

The chain has TRBV9 and TRBJ2-1; 8 bases match TRBD2. The CDR3 length is 16 residues. Looked up from germline, CDR1 is SGDLS and CDR2 is YYNGEE. V lost 4 bases, J lost 9 bases, and 15 bases stayed unmatched. In DNA, the CDR3 is TGTGCCAGCAGCTCCCAGACAGAAGCGGGAGCAGGTGAGCAGTTCTTC. Amino acid sequence: CASSSQTEAGAGEQFF.

This chain uses TRBV4-1 with TRBJ2-3; 14 nucleotides align to TRBD2. V lost 1 base to trimming and J lost 5 bases; unmatched junction nucleotides: 8. This CDR3 comprises 18 residues. Germline V gene lookup returns CDR1 MGHRA and CDR2 YSYEKL. Written as DNA, the CDR3 is TGCGCCAGCAGCCAAGGGACTAGCGGGAGGCCCCCTATAGATACGCAGTATTTT. Translation: CASSQGTSGRPPIDTQYF.

The chain carries TRBV2 and TRBJ1-4, with 10 bases matching TRBD1. V trimming: 6 bases; J trimming: 3 bases; junction bases outside the gene matches: 4. The germline V gene has CDR1 SNHLY and CDR2 FYNNEI. CDR3 size: 15 residues. CDR3 in DNA: TGTGCCAGCAGAGCCGGGACAGGGGCTAATGAAAAACTGTTTTTT. It codes for CASRAGTGANEKLFF.

V and J are TRBV30 and TRBJ1-1, with a possible D match to TRBD1 (6 bases). The length of the CDR3 is 14 residues. The ends were cut back, 1 base at V and 5 bases at J, with 14 bases in the middle. Germline V lookup: CDR1 GTSNPN, CDR2 SVGIG (reference sequence). In DNA form, the CDR3 reads TGTGCCTGGAGTGCGGGCAGGGGTGGGACTGAAGCTTTCTTT. It is translated as CAWSAGRGGTEAFF.

The CDR3 spells CATVSGSDYGYTF. The DNA of the CDR3 is TGTGCCACTGTATCGGGGTCTGACTATGGCTACACCTTC. This chain uses TRBV28 with TRBJ1-2; D remains ambiguous. The CDR3 loop spans 13 amino acids. Between the trimmed V and J ends, which lost 10 bases and 3 bases, there was a span of 15 bases. Looked up from germline, CDR1 is MDHEN and CDR2 is SYDVKM.

This chain connects TRBV11-2 to TRBJ2-1; 12 bases are shared with TRBD2. From germline, CDR1 is SGHAT and CDR2 FQNNGV. V lost 6 bases, J lost 6 bases, and 12 bases stayed unmatched. This CDR3 is 17 amino acids long. CDR3 residues: CASRVTSGSSVFNEQFF. CDR3 DNA sequence: TGTGCCAGCAGAGTGACTAGCGGGAGTTCAGTTTTCAATGAGCAGTTCTTC.

The chain carries TRBV9 and TRBJ2-2, with D possibly TRBD1 on 5 matching bases. This CDR3 has 15 amino acids. Germline-derived CDR1 and CDR2 are SGDLS and YYNGEE. V shed 0 bases and J shed 4 bases, with 10 bases lying between them. Here the CDR3 DNA reads TGTGCCAGCAGCGTAGCTTCCAGGGCCACCGGGGAGCTGTTTTTT. Its protein product is CASSVASRATGELFF.

This chain links TRBV28 with TRBJ2-7, with a weak D call TRBD2 (5 bases). Germline V gene sequence: CDR1 MDHEN, CDR2 SYDVKM. Trimming shortened V by 4 bases and J by 3 bases, and 19 bases separated the two germline ends. The CDR3 totals 16 residues. CDR3 residues: CASSSAVAGLDYEQYF. Written as DNA, the CDR3 is TGTGCCAGCAGTTCGGCCGTTGCGGGTCTAGACTACGAGCAGTACTTC.

The chain uses TRBV7-9 and TRBJ1-1; D ambiguous. V was clipped by 2 bases and J by 2 bases, with 9 bases between them. The CDR3 is 14 amino acids. CDR1 and CDR2 from the germline V gene are SEHNR and FQNEAQ (reference sequence). The CDR3 loop is CASSLTDINTEAFF. Written as DNA, the CDR3 is TGTGCCAGCAGCTTAACAGATATAAACACTGAAGCTTTCTTT.

The genes are TRBV27 and TRBJ2-1; 12 bases map to TRBD2. This CDR3 has 14 residues. V shed 9 bases and J 8 bases; nucleotides not matched to a gene: 8. CDR1 is MNHEY and CDR2 is SMNVEV in the germline V gene (reference sequence). CDR3 nucleotide sequence: TGTGCCAGTACTACTAGCGGGAGGATCGATGAGCAGTTCTTC. Amino acid sequence: CASTTSGRIDEQFF.

This clone came up once. The chain carries TRBV10-3 and TRBJ1-1; 8 bases map to TRBD1. This CDR3 is 17 amino acids long. CDR1 and CDR2 (germline): ENHRY, SYGVKD. V was pared by 5 bases and J by 1 base, with 12 bases of the junction left unmatched. The CDR3 sequence: CAISTPAGTGGNTEAFF. CDR3 nucleotide sequence: TGTGCCATCAGTACCCCCGCCGGGACAGGCGGGAACACTGAAGCTTTCTTT.

A note on this clone: Other DNA sequences from this sample encode an identical CDR3 as well. The chain has TRBV28 and TRBJ1-1; TRBD1 might be the D (5 bases). This CDR3 region has 14 residues. V was trimmed by 2 bases and J by 1 base, leaving 8 bases between them. Per germline, CDR1 MDHEN and CDR2 SYDVKM. This CDR3 is CASSLQGGNTEAFF. The CDR3 DNA follows: TGTGCCAGCAGTTTACAGGGTGGGAACACTGAAGCTTTCTTT.